The clone carrying this TCR beta chain has just a few counts. Its antigen is currently unknown. Gene names and germline match the mouse. The read ends 4 residues before the CDR3 terminus; that terminus is restored from the germline J gene. Different DNA sequences within this sample yield the same CDR3. cDNA reverse transcribed from extracted RNA served as the sequencing template. This table comes from immunoSEQ multiplex PCR, and its TCRdb copy is limited to in-frame clones, with some not included. This sample carries over 250,000 clones, none of them present only once. Germline V gives CDR1 NNHNN, CDR2 SYGAGS (reference sequence). There are 15 residues in the CDR3. The sample originates from a study of CD8+ T cells in alopecia areata. Study overall: Female C3H/HeJ mice aged roughly 7-11 weeks were given skin from C3H/HeJ graft donors, roughly 6-13 months old, that had spontaneous alopecia. Study-wide findings and caveats: Normal scalp showed lower clonality than lesional scalp, especially alopecia totalis/universalis.

Researchers sorted pooled cutaneous lymph node cells on the basis of CD4, CD8alpha, NKG2D, NKG2ACE and other markers. The sample was CD4+ T cells sorted from a lymph node. This TCR derives from a C3H/HeJ mouse with alopecia areata. The MHC haplotype of the strain is H2-k. The chain joins TRBV13-2 to TRBJ2-5, with TRBD2 matching over 9 bases. The CDR3 loop reads CASGDRLGGGDTQYF. CDR3 DNA, as far as it was read: TGTGCCAGCGGTGATAGGCTGGGGGGGGGAGAC.